Following are 12 T cell receptor beta chains from one sample sequenced in a study of CD8 T cells in ankylosing spondylitis. These receptors are not linked to any known antigen. MiXCR was run by TCRdb on the 5' RACE reads, yielding one entry per CDR3 protein. The profile covers hundreds of thousands of distinct CDR3 sequences, with roughly 26% appearing a single time and 0.89% taken by the ten largest. Study-level results: For ankylosing spondylitis blood, a TCR beta motif of seven to nine highly homologous variants appeared characteristic.

The sequenced material came from blood, either unsorted or a sorted T cell fraction (not recorded which). The source of these receptors is a male donor with ankylosing spondylitis.

This clonotype was counted a few times. The CDR3 here is CASSLRLGPNGGYTF. CDR3 in DNA: TGTGCCAGCAGCCTAAGATTGGGGCCGAACGGGGGCTACACCTTC. The rearrangement uses TRBV3-1 and TRBJ1-2; weak D call: TRBD1 (5 bases). V lost 4 bases, J lost 8 bases, and 20 bases lay in between. CDR3 length equals 15 residues. CDR1 is LGHDT, CDR2 YNNKEL, per germline (reference sequence).

This rearrangement joins TRBV2 to TRBJ2-7, with D perhaps TRBD2 (6 bases). The CDR3 loop spans 12 amino acids. The ends were cut back, 8 bases at V and 6 bases at J, with 14 bases in the middle. CDR1 SNHLY and CDR2 FYNNEI come from the germline V gene. Written as DNA, the CDR3 is TGTGCCAGCGGCCGCAGGGACTCCGAGCAGTACGTC. As protein: CASGRRDSEQYV.

This clonotype occurred many times. The chain combines TRBV18 with TRBJ2-7; D uncertain. The CDR3 covers 12 residues. Germline CDR1 and CDR2: KGHSH and LQKENI. The V gene lost 5 bases and the J gene lost 7 bases, with 12 bases spanning the gap. CDR3 sequence (DNA): TGTGCCAGCTCAGAGGAGCTCAGGGAGCAGTACGTC. Translation: CASSEELREQYV.

This clonotype came up a few times. The rearrangement links TRBV28 to TRBJ2-1, with TRBD2 identical over 7 bases. The CDR3 spans 14 residues. Germline CDR1 MDHEN, CDR2 SYDVKM. The V and J ends lost 4 bases and 3 bases, in that order; junction bases with no gene match: 3. CDR3 amino acids: CASSSSSGYNEQFF. DNA of the CDR3: TGTGCCAGCAGTTCCTCTAGCGGCTACAATGAGCAGTTCTTC. The full variable domain, completed using reference TRBV28 and TRBJ2-1, is DVKVTQSSRYLVKRTGEKVFLECVQDMDHENMFWYRQDPGLGLRLIYFSYDVKMKEKGDIPEGYSVSREKKERFSLILESASTNQTSMYLCASSSSSGYNEQFFGPGTRLTVL.

J is TRBJ1-1 and V is TRBV19; D remains unclear. The CDR3 is 12 amino acids. V was trimmed by 10 bases and J by 4 bases, leaving 13 bases between them. The germline V gene has CDR1 LNHDA and CDR2 SQIVND (reference sequence). CDR3 residues: CATGKAGTEAFF. In DNA, the CDR3 is TGTGCCACCGGGAAGGCGGGCACTGAAGCTTTCTTT.

This chain joins TRBV4-1 and TRBJ2-1; D could derive from TRBD1 or TRBD2 (5 bases each). CDR3 length equals 14 residues. Trimming took off 4 bases at V and 3 bases at J, with 10 bases between the two ends. CDR1 and CDR2 from the germline V gene are MGHRA and YSYEKL. The CDR3: CASSRDGIYNEQFF. In nucleotides, the CDR3 is TGCGCCAGCAGCCGGGACGGGATCTACAATGAGCAGTTCTTC.

Only a few counts were recorded for this clonotype. V and J are TRBV7-2 and TRBJ2-1; 8 nucleotides align to TRBD2. This CDR3 is 14 amino acids long. The ends lost 1 base at V and 8 bases at J; junction bases unmatched: 4. Germline CDR1 reads SGHTA; CDR2 reads FQGNSA. This chain's CDR3 is CASSLGLANDEQFF. As DNA, the CDR3 is TGTGCCAGCAGCTTAGGACTAGCGAACGATGAGCAGTTCTTC.

The V and J genes are TRBV5-1 and TRBJ1-2, with 8 bases aligning to TRBD1. Germline CDR1 reads SGHRS; CDR2 reads YFSETQ. V gave up 0 bases and J gave up 8 bases; unmatched junction bases: 3. The CDR3 is made up of 13 amino acids. The CDR3 DNA sequence: TGCGCCAGCAGCTTGGAACAGGGGGACGGCTACACCTTC. Translated: CASSLEQGDGYTF.

This chain connects TRBV7-6 to TRBJ2-1; 7 bases align to TRBD2. V lost 3 bases and J lost 2; bases outside the gene matches: 7. Germline CDR1 SGHVS, CDR2 FNYEAQ. There are 16 residues in the CDR3. The CDR3 coding sequence is TGTGCCAGCAGCTTTGAAAGCGGGGCCCCCTACAATGAGCAGTTCTTC. This sequence encodes CASSFESGAPYNEQFF. Filled out from reference TRBV7-6 and TRBJ2-1, the complete variable domain reads GAGVSQSPRYKVTKRGQDVALRCDPISGHVSLYWYRQALGQGPEFLTYFNYEAQQDKSGLPNDRFSAERPEGSISTLTIQRTEQRDSAMYRCASSFESGAPYNEQFFGPGTRLTVL.

The rearrangement links TRBV24-1 to TRBJ2-5; the D is unclear. There are 14 residues in the CDR3. Deletions cut 1 base from V and 0 bases from J, with 5 bases between. Germline CDR1 KGHDR, CDR2 SFDVKD. CDR3 DNA: TGTGCCACCAGTGATTTCCGGGACCAAGAGACCCAGTACTTC. Amino acids: CATSDFRDQETQYF.

In this sample, this clonotype turned up a few times. The chain is built from TRBV11-3 and TRBJ2-1; TRBD2 matches 8 bases. J was trimmed by 4 bases and V by 1 base; bases with no gene match: 3. This CDR3 contains 15 residues. Germline lookup yields CDR1 SGHNT and CDR2 YENEEA. CDR3 nucleotide sequence: TGTGCCAGCAGCTTAGCGACTAGCGTTTACAATGAGCAGTTCTTC. This codes for CASSLATSVYNEQFF.

The chain carries TRBV18 and TRBJ2-7; D gene ambiguous. The germline V gene has CDR1 KGHSH and CDR2 LQKENI. The CDR3 is 16 amino acids. V lost 4 bases to trimming and J lost 1 base, with 17 bases between them. Written as DNA, the CDR3 is TGTGCCAGCTCACGCGCTACCGCGGATAGGTCCTACGAGCAGTACTTC. Amino acids: CASSRATADRSYEQYF.